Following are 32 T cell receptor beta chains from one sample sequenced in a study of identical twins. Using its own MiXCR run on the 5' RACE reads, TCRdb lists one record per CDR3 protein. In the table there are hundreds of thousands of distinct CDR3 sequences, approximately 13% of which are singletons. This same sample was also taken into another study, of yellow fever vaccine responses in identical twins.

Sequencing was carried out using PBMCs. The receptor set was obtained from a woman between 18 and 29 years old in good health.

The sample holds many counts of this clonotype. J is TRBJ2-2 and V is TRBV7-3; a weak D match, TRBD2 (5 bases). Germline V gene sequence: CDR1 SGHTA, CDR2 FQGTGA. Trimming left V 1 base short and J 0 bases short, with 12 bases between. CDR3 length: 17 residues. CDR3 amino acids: CASSLRAENANTGELFF. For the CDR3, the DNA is TGTGCCAGCAGCTTAAGAGCGGAGAACGCGAACACCGGGGAGCTGTTTTTT.

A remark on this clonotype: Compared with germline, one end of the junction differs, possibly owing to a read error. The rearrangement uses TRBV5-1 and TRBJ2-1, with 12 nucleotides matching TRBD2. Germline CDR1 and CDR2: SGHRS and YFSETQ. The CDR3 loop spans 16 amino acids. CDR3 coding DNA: TGCGCCAGCAGCACCTGGACTAGCGGGACCTACAATGAGCATTTCTTC. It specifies CASSTWTSGTYNEHFF.

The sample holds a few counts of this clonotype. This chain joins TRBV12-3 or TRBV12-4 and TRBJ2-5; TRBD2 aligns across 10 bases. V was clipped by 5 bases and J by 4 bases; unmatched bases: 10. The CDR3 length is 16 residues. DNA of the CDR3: TGTGCCAGCAGTCCACGGGCTAGCGGGAGTGGAGAGACCCAGTACTTC. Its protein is CASSPRASGSGETQYF.

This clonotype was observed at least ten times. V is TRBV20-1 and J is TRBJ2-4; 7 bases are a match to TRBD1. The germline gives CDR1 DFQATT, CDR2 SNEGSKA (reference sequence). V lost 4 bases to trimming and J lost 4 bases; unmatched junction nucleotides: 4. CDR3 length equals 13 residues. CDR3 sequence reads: CSANRQGKNIQYF. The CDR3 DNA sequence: TGCAGTGCTAACAGACAGGGAAAAAACATTCAGTACTTC.

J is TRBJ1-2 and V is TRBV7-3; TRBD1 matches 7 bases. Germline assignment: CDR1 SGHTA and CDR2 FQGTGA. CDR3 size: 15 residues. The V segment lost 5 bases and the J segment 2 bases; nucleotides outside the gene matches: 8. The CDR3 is CASSRPTGTNYGYTF. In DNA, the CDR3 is TGTGCCAGCAGCCGCCCGACAGGGACAAACTATGGCTACACCTTC.

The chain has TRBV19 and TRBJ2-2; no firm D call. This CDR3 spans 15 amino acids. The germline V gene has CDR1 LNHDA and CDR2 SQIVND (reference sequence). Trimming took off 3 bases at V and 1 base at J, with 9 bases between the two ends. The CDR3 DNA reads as TGTGCCAGTAGTATCTCGGGCAGGAACACCGGGGAGCTGTTTTTT. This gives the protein CASSISGRNTGELFF.

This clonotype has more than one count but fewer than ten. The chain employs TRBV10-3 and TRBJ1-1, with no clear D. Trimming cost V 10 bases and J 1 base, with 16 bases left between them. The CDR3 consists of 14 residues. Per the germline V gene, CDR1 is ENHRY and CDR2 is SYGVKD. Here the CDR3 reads CATAVALGNTEAFF. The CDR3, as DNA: TGTGCCACTGCCGTGGCCCTGGGGAACACTGAAGCTTTCTTT.

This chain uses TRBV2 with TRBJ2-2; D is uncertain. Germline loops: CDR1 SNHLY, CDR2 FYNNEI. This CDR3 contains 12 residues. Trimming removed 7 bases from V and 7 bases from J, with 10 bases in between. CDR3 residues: CASMGSVGELFF. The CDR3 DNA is TGTGCCAGCATGGGGTCGGTCGGGGAGCTGTTTTTT.

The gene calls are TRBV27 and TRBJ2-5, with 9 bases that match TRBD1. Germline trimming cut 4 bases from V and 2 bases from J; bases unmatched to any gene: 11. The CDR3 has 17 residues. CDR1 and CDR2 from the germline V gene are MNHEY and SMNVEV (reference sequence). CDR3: CASSSRPGQGGQETQYF. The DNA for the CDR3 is TGTGCCAGCAGTTCTAGACCGGGACAGGGAGGACAAGAGACCCAGTACTTC.

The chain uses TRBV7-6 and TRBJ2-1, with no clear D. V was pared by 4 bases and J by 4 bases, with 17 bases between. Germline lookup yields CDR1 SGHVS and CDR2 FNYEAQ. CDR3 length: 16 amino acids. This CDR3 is CASSSFTESRYNEQFF. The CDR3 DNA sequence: TGTGCCAGCAGCTCTTTCACTGAGAGTCGTTACAATGAGCAGTTCTTC.

CDR3 residues: CAIGGLAGREQYF. The CDR3 DNA reads TGTGCCATCGGGGGACTAGCGGGACGCGAGCAGTACTTC. The chain combines TRBV10-3 with TRBJ2-7; 13 bases match TRBD2. This CDR3 has 13 amino acids. The germline gives CDR1 ENHRY, CDR2 SYGVKD. After removal of 8 bases from V and 6 bases from J, the junction contained 4 bases not matched to a gene.

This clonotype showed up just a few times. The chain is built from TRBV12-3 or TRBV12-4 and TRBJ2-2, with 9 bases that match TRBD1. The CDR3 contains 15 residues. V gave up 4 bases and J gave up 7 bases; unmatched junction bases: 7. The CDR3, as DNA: TGTGCCAGCAGTTCGGGACAGGGTAATTTCGGGGAGCTGTTTTTT. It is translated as CASSSGQGNFGELFF.

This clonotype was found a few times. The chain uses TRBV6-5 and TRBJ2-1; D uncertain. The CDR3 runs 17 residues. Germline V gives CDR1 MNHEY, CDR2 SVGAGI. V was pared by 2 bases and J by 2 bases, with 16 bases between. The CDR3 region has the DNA TGTGCCAGCAGTTACCCCCCTTTGCAGGTTGCCTACAATGAGCAGTTCTTC. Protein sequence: CASSYPPLQVAYNEQFF.

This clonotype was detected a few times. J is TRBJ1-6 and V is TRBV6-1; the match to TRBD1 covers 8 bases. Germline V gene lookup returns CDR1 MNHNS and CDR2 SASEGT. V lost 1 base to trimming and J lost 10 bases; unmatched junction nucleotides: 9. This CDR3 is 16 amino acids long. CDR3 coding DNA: TGTGCCAGCAGTGAAGACGACAGGGGCTCAAGGTCACCCCTCCACTTT. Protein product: CASSEDDRGSRSPLHF.

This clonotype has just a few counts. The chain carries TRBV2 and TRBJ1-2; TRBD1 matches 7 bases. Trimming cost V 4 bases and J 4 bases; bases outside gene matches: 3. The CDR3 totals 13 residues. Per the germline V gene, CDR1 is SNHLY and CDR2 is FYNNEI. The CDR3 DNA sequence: TGTGCCAGCAGTGCCGCAGGGGGCTATGGCTACACCTTC. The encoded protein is CASSAAGGYGYTF. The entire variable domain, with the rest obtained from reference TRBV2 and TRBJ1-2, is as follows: EPEVTQTPSHQVTQMGQEVILRCVPISNHLYFYWYRQILGQKVEFLVSFYNNEISEKSEIFDDQFSVERPDGSNFTLKIRSTKLEDSAMYFCASSAAGGYGYTFGSGTRLTVV.

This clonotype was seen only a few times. CDR3 in amino acids: CAISESAGGGEKLFF. In DNA form, the CDR3 reads TGTGCCATCAGTGAGTCGGCAGGGGGGGGCGAAAAACTGTTTTTT. The chain couples TRBV10-3 to TRBJ1-4; 7 positions match TRBD1. Germline CDR1 is ENHRY and CDR2 is SYGVKD. Losses at the gene ends were 0 bases for V and 8 bases for J; bases not matched to a gene: 6. The CDR3 spans 15 residues.

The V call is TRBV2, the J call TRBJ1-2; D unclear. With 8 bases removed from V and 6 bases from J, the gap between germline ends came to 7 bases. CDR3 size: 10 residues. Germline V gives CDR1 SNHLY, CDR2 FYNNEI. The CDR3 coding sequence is TGTGCCAGCGGGGAAGATGGCTACACCTTC. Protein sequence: CASGEDGYTF.

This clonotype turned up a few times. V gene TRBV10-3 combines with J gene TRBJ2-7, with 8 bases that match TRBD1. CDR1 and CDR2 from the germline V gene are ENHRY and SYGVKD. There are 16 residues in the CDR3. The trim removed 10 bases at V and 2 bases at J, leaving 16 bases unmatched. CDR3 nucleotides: TGTGCCACCAAACCACCATCAGGACAGGGCGCCTACGAGCAGTACTTC. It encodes CATKPPSGQGAYEQYF.

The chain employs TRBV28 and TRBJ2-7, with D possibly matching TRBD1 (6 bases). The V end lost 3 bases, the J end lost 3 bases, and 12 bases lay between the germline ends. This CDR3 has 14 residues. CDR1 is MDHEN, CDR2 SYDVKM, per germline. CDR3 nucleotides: TGTGCCAGCAGTTTGCCCAGGGGAGACTACGAGCAGTACTTC. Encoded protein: CASSLPRGDYEQYF. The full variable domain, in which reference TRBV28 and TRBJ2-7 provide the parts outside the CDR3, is DVKVTQSSRYLVKRTGEKVFLECVQDMDHENMFWYRQDPGLGLRLIYFSYDVKMKEKGDIPEGYSVSREKKERFSLILESASTNQTSMYLCASSLPRGDYEQYFGPGTRLTVT.

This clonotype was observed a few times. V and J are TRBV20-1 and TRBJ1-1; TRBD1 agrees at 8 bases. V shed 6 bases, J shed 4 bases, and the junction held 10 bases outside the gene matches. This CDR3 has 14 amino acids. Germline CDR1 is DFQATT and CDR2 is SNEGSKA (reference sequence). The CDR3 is CSALDRAVSTEAFF. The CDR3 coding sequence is TGCAGTGCCCTGGACAGGGCCGTTTCCACTGAAGCTTTCTTT.

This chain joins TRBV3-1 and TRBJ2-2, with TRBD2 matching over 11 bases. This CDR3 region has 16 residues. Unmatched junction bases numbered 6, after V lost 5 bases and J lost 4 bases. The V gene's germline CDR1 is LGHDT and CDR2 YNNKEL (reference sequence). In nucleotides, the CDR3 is TGTGCCAGCAGCAAAATAGCGGGGGGGCCCACCGGGGAGCTGTTTTTT. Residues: CASSKIAGGPTGELFF.

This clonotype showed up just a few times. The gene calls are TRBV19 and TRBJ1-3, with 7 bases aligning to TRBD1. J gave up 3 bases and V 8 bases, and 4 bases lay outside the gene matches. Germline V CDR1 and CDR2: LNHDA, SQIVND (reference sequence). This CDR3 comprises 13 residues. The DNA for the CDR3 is TGTGCCAGTGGCGGGACAGTTGGAAACACCATATATTTT. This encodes CASGGTVGNTIYF.

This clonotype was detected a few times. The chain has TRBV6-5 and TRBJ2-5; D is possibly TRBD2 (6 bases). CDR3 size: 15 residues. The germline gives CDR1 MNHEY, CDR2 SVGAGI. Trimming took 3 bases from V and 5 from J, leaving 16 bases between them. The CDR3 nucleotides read TGTGCCAGCAGTTATGGCGGGGAGCTAGGGGAGACCCAGTACTTC. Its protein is CASSYGGELGETQYF.

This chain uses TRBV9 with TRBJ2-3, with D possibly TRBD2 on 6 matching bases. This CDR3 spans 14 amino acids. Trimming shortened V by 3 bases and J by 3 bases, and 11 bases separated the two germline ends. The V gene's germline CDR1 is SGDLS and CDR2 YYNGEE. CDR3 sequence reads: CASSARLVTDTQYF. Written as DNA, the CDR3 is TGTGCCAGCAGCGCGAGACTAGTTACAGATACGCAGTATTTT.

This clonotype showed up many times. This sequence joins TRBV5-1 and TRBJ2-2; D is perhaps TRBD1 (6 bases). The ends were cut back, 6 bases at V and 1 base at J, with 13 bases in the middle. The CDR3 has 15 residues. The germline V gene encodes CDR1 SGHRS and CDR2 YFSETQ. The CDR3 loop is CASKPSGENTGELFF. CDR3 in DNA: TGCGCCAGCAAACCGTCAGGGGAGAACACCGGGGAGCTGTTTTTT.

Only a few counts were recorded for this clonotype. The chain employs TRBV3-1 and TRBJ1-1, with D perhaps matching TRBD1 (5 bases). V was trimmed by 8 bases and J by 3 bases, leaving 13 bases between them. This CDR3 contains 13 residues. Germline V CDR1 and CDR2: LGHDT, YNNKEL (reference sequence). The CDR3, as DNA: TGTGCCAGCGGAAGTCGGGACGACACTGAAGCTTTCTTT. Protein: CASGSRDDTEAFF.

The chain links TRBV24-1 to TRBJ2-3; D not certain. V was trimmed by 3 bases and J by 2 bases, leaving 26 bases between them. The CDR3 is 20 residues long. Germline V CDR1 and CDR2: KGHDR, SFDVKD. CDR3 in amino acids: CATSDPNIGRAGSSTDTQYF. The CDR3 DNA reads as TGTGCCACCAGTGATCCCAATATCGGTCGGGCAGGATCCTCCACAGATACGCAGTATTTT.

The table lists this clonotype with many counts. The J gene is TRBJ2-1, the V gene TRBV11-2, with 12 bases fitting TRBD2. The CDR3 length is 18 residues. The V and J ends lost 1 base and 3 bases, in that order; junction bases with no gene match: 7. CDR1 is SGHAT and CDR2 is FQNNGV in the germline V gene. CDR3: CASSLVTSGGLLYNEQFF. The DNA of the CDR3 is TGTGCCAGCAGCTTAGTAACTAGCGGGGGGCTTCTCTACAATGAGCAGTTCTTC.

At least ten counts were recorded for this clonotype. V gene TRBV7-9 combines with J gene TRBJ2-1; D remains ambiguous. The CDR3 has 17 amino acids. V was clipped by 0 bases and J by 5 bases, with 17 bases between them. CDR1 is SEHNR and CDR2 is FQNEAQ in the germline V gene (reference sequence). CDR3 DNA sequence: TGTGCCAGCAGCTTAGCCAAAGAAAGGAGTTTAAACAATGAGCAGTTCTTC. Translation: CASSLAKERSLNNEQFF.

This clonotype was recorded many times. The CDR3 DNA sequence: TGTGCCATCAGGGGGACAGCTCGAGGCTACACCTTC. Protein sequence: CAIRGTARGYTF. The chain uses TRBV10-3 and TRBJ1-2, with 7 bases identical to TRBD1. Germline CDR1 is ENHRY and CDR2 is SYGVKD. V lost 6 bases, J lost 8 bases, and 6 bases stayed unmatched. There are 12 residues in the CDR3.

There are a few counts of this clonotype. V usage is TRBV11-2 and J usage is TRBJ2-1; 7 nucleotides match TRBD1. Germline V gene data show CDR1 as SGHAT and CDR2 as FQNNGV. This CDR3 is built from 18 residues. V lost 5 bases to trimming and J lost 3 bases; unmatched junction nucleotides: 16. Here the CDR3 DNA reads TGTGCCAGCAGCCTAACCCTCGTCGGGGCAGGGGGCTACAATGAGCAGTTCTTC. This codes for CASSLTLVGAGGYNEQFF.

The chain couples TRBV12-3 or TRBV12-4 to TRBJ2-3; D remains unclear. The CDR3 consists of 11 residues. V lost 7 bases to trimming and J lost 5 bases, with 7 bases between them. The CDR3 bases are TGTGCCAGCACCCTTGGAGATACGCAGTATTTT. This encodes CASTLGDTQYF.